The subject of this entry is one T cell receptor (beta chain). The study ran its PCR with 60 Vbeta and 13 Jbeta primers. Repertoires were generated with immunoSEQ multiplex PCR, while TCRdb's copy carries only in-frame clones and drops some. This sample yields some 110,000 clones, of which more than 75% are seen a single time; about 5.7% belongs to the top ten. These data are taken from a study of cytomegalovirus exposure and HLA in healthy donors. CDR3 length: 16 amino acids. Looked up from germline, CDR1 is SGHRS and CDR2 is YFSETQ. The V segment lost 4 bases and the J segment 2 bases; nucleotides outside the gene matches: 8.

Sequenced material: PBMCs. The genes are TRBV5-1 and TRBJ2-2, with 7 bases fitting TRBD2. The TCR sequence derives from a woman aged 18-29 years in good health and CMV-seropositive. This chain's CDR3 is CASSPPSGGNTGELFF. CDR3 coding DNA: TGCGCCAGCAGCCCCCCTAGCGGAGGTAACACCGGGGAGCTGTTTTTT.